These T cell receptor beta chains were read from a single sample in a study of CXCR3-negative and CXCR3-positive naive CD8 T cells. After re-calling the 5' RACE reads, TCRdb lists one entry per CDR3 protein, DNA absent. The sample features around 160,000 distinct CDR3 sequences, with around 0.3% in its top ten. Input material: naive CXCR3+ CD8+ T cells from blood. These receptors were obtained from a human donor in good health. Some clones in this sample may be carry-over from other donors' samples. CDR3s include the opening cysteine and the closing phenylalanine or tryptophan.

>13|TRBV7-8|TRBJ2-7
CASSMGQGYEQYF
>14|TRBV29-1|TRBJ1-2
CSVYVTGEGWGYTF
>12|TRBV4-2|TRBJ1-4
CASSQVGEPVFF
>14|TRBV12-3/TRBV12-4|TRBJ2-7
CASSALDRDYEQYF
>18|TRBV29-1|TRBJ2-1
CSVEDDPLADDTYNEQFF
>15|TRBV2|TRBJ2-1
CASMRGPSSYNEQFF
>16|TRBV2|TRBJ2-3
CASMNSLAGNTDTQYF
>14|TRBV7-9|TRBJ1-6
CASSAAGSQSPLHF
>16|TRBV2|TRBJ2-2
CASSEGGSGHTGELFF
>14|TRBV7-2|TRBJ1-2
CARGTQDRDYGYTF
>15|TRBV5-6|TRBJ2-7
CASSYLAGGPYEQYF
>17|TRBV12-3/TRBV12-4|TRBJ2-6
CASSSYRGEGGANVLTF
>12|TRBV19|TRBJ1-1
CASSQVVTEAFF
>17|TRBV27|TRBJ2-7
CASSLCSGWGSHREQYF
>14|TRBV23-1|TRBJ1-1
CASSRRRGDTEAFF
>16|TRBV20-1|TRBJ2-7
CSARDPSGAQFYEQYF
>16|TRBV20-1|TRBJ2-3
CSARDRGTSVTDTQYF
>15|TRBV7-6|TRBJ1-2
CASSLSSTGNYGYTF
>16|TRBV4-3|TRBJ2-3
CASSLTRGAVADTQYF
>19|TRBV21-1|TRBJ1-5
CASSKEGTGLRGGNQPQHF
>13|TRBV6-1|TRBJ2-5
CASSWDLSETQYF
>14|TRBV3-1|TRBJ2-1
CASSQDNGFNEQFF